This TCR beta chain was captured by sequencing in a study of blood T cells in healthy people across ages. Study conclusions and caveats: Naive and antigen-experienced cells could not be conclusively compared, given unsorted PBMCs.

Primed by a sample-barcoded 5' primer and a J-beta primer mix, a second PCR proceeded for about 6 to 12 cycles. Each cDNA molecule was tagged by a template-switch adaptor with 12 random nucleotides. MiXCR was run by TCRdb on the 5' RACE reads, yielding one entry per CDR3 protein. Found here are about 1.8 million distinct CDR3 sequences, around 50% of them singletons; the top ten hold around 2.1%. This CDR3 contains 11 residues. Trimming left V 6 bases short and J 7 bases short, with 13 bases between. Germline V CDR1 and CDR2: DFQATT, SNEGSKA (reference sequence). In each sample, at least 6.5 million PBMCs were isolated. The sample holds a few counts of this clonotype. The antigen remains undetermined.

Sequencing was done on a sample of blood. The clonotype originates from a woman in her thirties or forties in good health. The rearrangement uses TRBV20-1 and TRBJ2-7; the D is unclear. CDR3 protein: CSAYFMGEQYF. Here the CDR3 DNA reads TGCAGTGCCTACTTCATGGGAGAGCAGTACTTC.